These 27 T cell receptor beta chains were all obtained from the same sample, sequenced in a study of tissue T cells after allogeneic stem cell transplantation. TCRdb keeps only in-frame clones here, not all; method: immunoSEQ multiplex PCR. Of about 3,200 clones in the sample, around two fifths were seen once. Time point meaning: mouse harvest day 14 after allogeneic transplant. Tail vein injection delivered 10^7 T-cell-depleted bone marrow cells and 10^6 splenic CD5+ T cells. The sample comprised gut tissue. Every receptor here comes from a female BALB/c mouse given C57BL/6 T cells with graft-versus-host disease after an allogeneic hematopoietic cell transplant.

Within the sample, this clone is medium-sized (0.01 to 0.1%). Gene names are the mouse ones. The sequence runs out 1 residue before the end of the CDR3; the remainder is reconstructed from the germline J gene. This chain connects TRBV31 to TRBJ1-1; D ambiguous. The CDR3 is made up of 12 amino acids. Germline V gives CDR1 GKSSPN, CDR2 SITVG. Trimming took 0 bases from V and 2 from J, leaving 4 bases between them. CDR3 loop: CAWSLGNTEVFF. The CDR3 DNA, read in part, is TGTGCCTGGAGTCTGGGTAACACAGAAGTCTTC.

With regard to this clone: Gene names are the mouse ones. The CDR3 goes on 1 residue after the read ends, and that part is filled in from the germline J gene. The chain combines TRBV26 with TRBJ2-3; 8 bases are a match to TRBD2. J gave up 4 bases and V 2 bases, and 2 bases lay outside the gene matches. The CDR3 is 14 residues long. CDR1 KGHPV and CDR2 FQNQEV come from the germline V gene (reference sequence). Incomplete CDR3 DNA: TGTGCCAGCAGTCTGGCTGGGGGGCCAGAAACGCTGTAT. Translating gives CASSLAGGPETLY. The whole CDR3 protein reads CASSLAGGPETLYF. Looking up the rest from reference TRBV26 and TRBJ2-3 gives the full variable domain: NSKVIQTPRYLVKGQGQKAKMRCIPEKGHPVVFWYQQNKNNEFKFLINFQNQEVLQQIDMTEKRFSAECPSNSPCSLEIQSSEAGDSALYLCASSLAGGPETLYFGSGTRLTVL.

As concerns this clone: Genes and germline come from the mouse. Read data end 1 residue before the CDR3 end; the end is taken from the germline J gene. This chain uses TRBV26 with TRBJ2-3; D might be TRBD1 (6 bases). Germline loops: CDR1 KGHPV, CDR2 FQNQEV (reference sequence). This CDR3 region has 15 residues. The V gene lost 1 base and the J gene lost 0 bases, with 8 bases spanning the gap. The CDR3 bases that were read are TGTGCCAGCAGTCTGTTGCAGGGGAGTGCAGAAACGCTGTAT. This codes for CASSLLQGSAETLY. The complete CDR3 sequence is CASSLLQGSAETLYF.

By proportion, this clone is medium-sized. Genes and germline are mouse. The missing CDR3 end, 1 residue past where the read stops, is filled in from the germline J gene. The chain is built from TRBV3 and TRBJ1-4; no reliable D call. This CDR3 spans 15 amino acids. The germline CDR1 and CDR2 sequences are SNHLY and FYNGKV (reference sequence). Deletions cut 0 bases from V and 0 bases from J, with 5 bases between. The sequenced CDR3 bases are TGTGCCAGCAGCTTAGCGCATTTTTCCAACGAAAGATTATTT. Its protein product is CASSLAHFSNERLF. The CDR3 in its entirety is CASSLAHFSNERLFF.

This clone was recorded once. Here the gene names and germline are mouse. Read sequence stops 1 residue before the CDR3 end, and the germline J gene provides the missing end. V usage is TRBV3 and J usage is TRBJ1-4; 12 bases are a match to TRBD1. The germline V gene has CDR1 SNHLY and CDR2 FYNGKV (reference sequence). The junction had 4 bases not matched to a gene; V was cut back by 6 bases and J by 5 bases. The length of the CDR3 is 15 residues. Partial CDR3 DNA: TGTGCCAGCAGTCCGGGACAGGGGGCGAACGAAAGATTATTT. It is translated as CASSPGQGANERLF. The whole CDR3 reads CASSPGQGANERLFF.

A few counts support this clone. Mouse germline and gene names are used. The sequenced fragment ends 1 residue before the CDR3 boundary, so the rest is inferred from the germline J gene. The chain is built from TRBV16 and TRBJ1-3; 7 nucleotides align to TRBD1. The CDR3 is 12 residues long. The V gene end was trimmed by 2 bases and the J gene end by 13 bases; junction bases not matched to a gene: 5. Germline values: CDR1 SGHSA, CDR2 FRNQAP. The CDR3 protein is CASSLSGTDLYF. The covered CDR3 bases are TGTGCAAGCAGCTTATCCGGGACAGATCTCTAT. Using reference TRBV16 and TRBJ1-3 for the parts outside the CDR3, the full variable domain is NAGVIQTPRHKVTGKGQEATLWCEPISGHSAVFWYRQTIVQGLEFLTYFRNQAPIDDSGMPKERFSAQMPNQSHSTLKIQSTQPQDSAVYLCASSLSGTDLYFGEGSRLIVV.

In the case of this clone: Gene names denote mouse genes. The DNA ends 1 residue before the CDR3 does, and the rest of the CDR3 is filled in from the germline J gene. The chain recombines TRBV16 with TRBJ1-4; D is perhaps TRBD1 (6 bases). Germline CDR1 SGHSA, CDR2 FRNQAP. The CDR3 runs 16 residues. V lost 4 bases to trimming and J lost 0 bases, with 12 bases between them. Here the CDR3 reads CASSWRGTISNERLFF. The CDR3 bases that were read are TGTGCAAGCAGCTGGAGGGGGACAATTTCCAACGAAAGATTATTT.

A few counts support this clone. Mouse gene names apply. The CDR3 is cut off 1 residue early in the read; its end comes from the germline J gene. The chain combines TRBV26 with TRBJ1-1, with D possibly being TRBD1 (6 bases). Trimming shortened V by 3 bases and J by 8 bases, and 7 bases separated the two germline ends. The CDR3 has 11 residues. The V gene's germline CDR1 is KGHPV and CDR2 FQNQEV (reference sequence). The CDR3 loop is CASSLQGEVFF. The sequenced part of the CDR3 DNA is TGTGCCAGCAGTCTACAGGGTGAAGTCTTC. Combining the CDR3 with reference TRBV26 and TRBJ1-1 gives the whole variable domain NSKVIQTPRYLVKGQGQKAKMRCIPEKGHPVVFWYQQNKNNEFKFLINFQNQEVLQQIDMTEKRFSAECPSNSPCSLEIQSSEAGDSALYLCASSLQGEVFFGKGTRLTVV.

With regard to this clone: The germline and genes are mouse ones. The read comes to an end 1 residue before the CDR3 does, leaving the germline J gene to fill in the end. J is TRBJ1-6 and V is TRBV26; D perhaps matches TRBD1 (6 bases). TRBJ1-6 is designated an ORF whose function remains uncertain. V was shortened by 2 bases and J by 1 base, with 6 bases between the two germline ends. CDR1 is KGHPV, CDR2 FQNQEV, per germline (reference sequence). This CDR3 is 15 amino acids long. The CDR3 here is CASSLGQSYNSPLYF. Partial CDR3 DNA: TGTGCCAGCAGTCTGGGACAGTCCTATAATTCGCCCCTCTAC.

Remarks on this clone: One end of the junction fails to match germline, which may point to a read error. Genes and germline are mouse. The CDR3 end is not reached by the read, which stops 1 residue before it; the germline J gene fills it in. The chain uses TRBV13-1 and TRBJ2-5; 13 bases are a match to TRBD2. This CDR3 contains 16 residues. Germline-derived CDR1 and CDR2 are NSHNY and SYGAGN. The CDR3 DNA, read in part, is TGTGCCAGCGGTGAGGGACTGGGGGGGTTCCAAGACACCCAGTAC. This translates into CASGEGLGGFQDTQY. The whole CDR3 sequence reads CASGEGLGGFQDTQYF.

With regard to this clone: The genes are named according to mouse. The read comes to an end 1 residue before the CDR3 does, leaving the germline J gene to fill in the end. The V and J genes are TRBV13-1 and TRBJ2-4, with D hard to call. CDR3 length: 11 amino acids. Between the trimmed V and J ends, which lost 0 bases and 5 bases, there was a span of 1 base. Germline V gene sequence: CDR1 NSHNY, CDR2 SYGAGN. CDR3 protein: CASSDVNTLYF. Incomplete CDR3 DNA: TGTGCCAGCAGTGATGTAAACACCTTGTAC.

By its share, this clone is large. Mouse names are used for the genes. Coverage ceases 1 residue before the CDR3 finishes, and the germline J gene fills in the end. The chain carries TRBV16 and TRBJ2-7; TRBD1 matches 7 bases. The CDR3 sequence is 14 residues long. With V trimmed by 0 bases and J by 6 bases, 5 bases remained unmatched. The germline CDR1 and CDR2 sequences are SGHSA and FRNQAP. CDR3: CASSLETGNFEQYF. The DNA read from the CDR3 is TGTGCAAGCAGCTTAGAGACAGGGAATTTTGAACAGTAC.

Points on this clone: Mouse gene names apply. The observed sequence ends 1 residue before the CDR3 terminus, with the missing tail filled in from the germline J gene. V usage is TRBV12-1 and J usage is TRBJ2-2, with D possibly TRBD2 on 6 matching bases. The CDR3 is 14 residues long. The V end was cut by 1 base, the J end by 1 base, with 6 bases between. The germline V gene has CDR1 SGHSN and CDR2 HYEKVE. The part of the CDR3 DNA that was read is TGTGCCAGCTCTCTTGGGGGAAACACCGGGCAGCTCTAC. This encodes CASSLGGNTGQLY. The entire CDR3 is CASSLGGNTGQLYF.

About this clone itself: Genes and germline come from the mouse. The missing CDR3 end, 1 residue past where the read stops, is filled in from the germline J gene. The chain couples TRBV29 to TRBJ2-3; 9 bases map to TRBD1. J lost 4 bases, V lost 1 base, and 3 bases had no gene match. The CDR3 sequence is 15 residues long. Germline CDR1 is MSHET and CDR2 is SYDVDS. The CDR3 protein is CASSLLGQGTETLYF. Partial CDR3 DNA: TGTGCTAGCAGTTTATTGGGACAGGGTACAGAAACGCTGTAT.

As concerns this clone: Gene names refer to mouse genes. Read coverage stops 1 residue before the CDR3 terminus; the germline J gene supplies the remainder. The rearrangement uses TRBV26 and TRBJ1-2; no definite D call. The V gene lost 4 bases and the J gene lost 3 bases, with 6 bases spanning the gap. Per the germline V gene, CDR1 is KGHPV and CDR2 is FQNQEV (reference sequence). The CDR3 has 12 residues. The CDR3 sequence is CASSPGYSDYTF. The DNA read from the CDR3 is TGTGCCAGCAGTCCTGGCTACTCCGACTACACC.

By sample share, this clone is large (0.1 to 1%). Gene names are the mouse ones. The read falls 1 residue short of the CDR3 end, and the missing part is taken from the germline J gene. V and J are TRBV19 and TRBJ2-7, with D hard to call. The CDR3 runs to 10 residues. Germline values: CDR1 FNHDT, CDR2 SITEND (reference sequence). V was clipped by 5 bases and J by 3 bases, with 3 bases between them. The chain's CDR3 is CASRIYEQYF. CDR3 bases read: TGTGCCAGCAGGATCTATGAACAGTAC.

By sample fraction, this clone is medium-sized. The gene names here belong to mouse. The CDR3 end is not reached by the read, which stops 1 residue before it; the germline J gene fills it in. Other DNA sequences of this sample code for an identical CDR3. This chain uses TRBV26 with TRBJ1-1; a weak D match, TRBD1 (5 bases). Trimming shortened V by 4 bases and J by 0 bases, and 6 bases separated the two germline ends. CDR1 is KGHPV and CDR2 is FQNQEV in the germline V gene (reference sequence). The CDR3 is 13 amino acids. This CDR3 is CASSPGQNTEVFF. CDR3 DNA, as far as it was read: TGTGCCAGCAGTCCGGGACAGAACACAGAAGTCTTC.

This clone was seen more than once but under ten times. Germline and genes: mouse. Read sequence stops 1 residue before the CDR3 end, and the germline J gene provides the missing end. V usage is TRBV12-2 and J usage is TRBJ2-2; 14 nucleotides align to TRBD2. Germline assignment: CDR1 SGHLS and CDR2 HYDKME. After removal of 0 bases from V and 7 bases from J, the junction contained 3 bases not matched to a gene. The CDR3 covers 16 residues. The CDR3 here is CASSLRDWGGGGQLYF. The part of the CDR3 DNA that was read is TGTGCCAGCTCTCTCCGGGACTGGGGGGGCGGCGGGCAGCTCTAC.

As for this clone: The gene symbols are mouse symbols. The read is 1 residue too short to cover the CDR3 end, so that end is filled in from the germline J gene. This sequence joins TRBV24 and TRBJ1-6; D possibly corresponds to TRBD1 (6 bases). Being an ORF, TRBJ1-6 has a function that is uncertain. The V and J ends lost 6 bases and 5 bases respectively, with 8 bases between them. The germline V gene encodes CDR1 KGHTA and CDR2 FRNEEI. This CDR3 is 13 amino acids long. The sequenced part of the CDR3 DNA is TGTGCCAGCAGAAACAGGGATAATTCGCCCCTCTAC. Its protein product is CASRNRDNSPLY. The whole CDR3 sequence is CASRNRDNSPLYF.

As to this clone: The gene symbols are mouse symbols. Coverage ceases 1 residue before the CDR3 finishes, and the germline J gene fills in the end. The chain joins TRBV16 to TRBJ1-1; D is perhaps TRBD1 (6 bases). Per the germline V gene, CDR1 is SGHSA and CDR2 is FRNQAP. The CDR3 totals 14 residues. V dropped 5 bases and J dropped 0 bases, with 10 bases sitting between them. The CDR3 sequence: CASSPQGANTEVFF. The CDR3 DNA, read in part, is TGTGCAAGCAGCCCACAGGGTGCAAACACAGAAGTCTTC.

About this clone: All gene names here are mouse names. The read ends 1 residue shy of where the CDR3 ends; the end is completed using the germline J gene. The chain recombines TRBV15 with TRBJ2-2, with a possible D match to TRBD1 (5 bases). Germline CDR1 is SGHND and CDR2 is FRSKSL. The CDR3 contains 15 residues. Trimming cost V 1 base and J 1 base, with 7 bases left between them. Incomplete CDR3 DNA: TGTGCCAGCAGTTTAGACAGGCGAAACACCGGGCAGCTCTAC. Its protein product is CASSLDRRNTGQLY. The complete CDR3 protein is CASSLDRRNTGQLYF.

As for this clone: The gene names given are mouse names. The read finishes 1 residue shy of the CDR3 end, and the germline J gene is used to complete it. The chain joins TRBV3 to TRBJ2-1; D may be TRBD2 (5 bases). Germline assignment: CDR1 SNHLY and CDR2 FYNGKV (reference sequence). V shed 3 bases and J shed 0 bases, with 6 bases lying between them. The CDR3 covers 14 residues. Incomplete CDR3 DNA: TGTGCCAGCAGCTTCACTGGTAACTATGCTGAGCAGTTC. The encoded protein is CASSFTGNYAEQF. The whole CDR3 sequence is CASSFTGNYAEQFF.

This clone was seen more than once but under ten times. The germline and genes are mouse ones. The read comes to an end 1 residue before the CDR3 does, leaving the germline J gene to fill in the end. This rearrangement joins TRBV3 to TRBJ2-7; D might be TRBD1 (5 bases). CDR1 SNHLY and CDR2 FYNGKV come from the germline V gene (reference sequence). The V end was cut by 0 bases, the J end by 1 base, with 7 bases between. This CDR3 is 14 amino acids long. The CDR3 loop is CASSLAGQSYEQYF. The sequenced CDR3 bases are TGTGCCAGCAGCTTAGCCGGACAATCCTATGAACAGTAC.

Comments on this clone: Any gene name here is a mouse gene name. CDR3 DNA, as far as it was read: TGTGCCAGCAGTATAGGCAGGGGCTCCTATGAACAGTAC. Amino acids: CASSIGRGSYEQY. Given in full, the CDR3 is CASSIGRGSYEQYF. This sequence joins TRBV19 and TRBJ2-7, with D maybe TRBD1 (6 bases). The CDR3 end falls 1 residue outside the read, so it is completed with the germline J gene. Trimming cost V 0 bases and J 0 bases, with 7 bases left between them. CDR3 size: 14 residues. Germline CDR1 and CDR2: FNHDT and SITEND (reference sequence).

In regard to this clone: Each gene name is a mouse one. The sequence runs out 1 residue before the end of the CDR3; the remainder is reconstructed from the germline J gene. This chain links TRBV26 with TRBJ2-5; D remains ambiguous. Trimming cost V 3 bases and J 7 bases, with 11 bases left between them. Looked up from germline, CDR1 is KGHPV and CDR2 is FQNQEV (reference sequence). The CDR3 totals 13 residues. Partial CDR3 DNA: TGTGCCAGCAGTCTTAAGAGGGAACACACCCAGTAC. Translating gives CASSLKREHTQY. The CDR3 in its entirety is CASSLKREHTQYF.

Note on this clone: Mouse germline and gene names are used. The read gets to within 1 residue of the CDR3 end, and the germline J gene fills in the rest. J is TRBJ1-2 and V is TRBV23. Germline V gene lookup returns CDR1 KGHTA and CDR2 FQNQQP. The CDR3 has 13 amino acids. The sequenced part of the CDR3 DNA is TGCTCCAGCAGTCAACCCTCAAACTCCGACTACACC. Translation: CSSSQPSNSDYT. The CDR3 in its entirety is CSSSQPSNSDYTF.

By sample share, this clone is medium-sized. Gene names follow the mouse nomenclature. The sequenced fragment ends 1 residue before the CDR3 boundary, so the rest is inferred from the germline J gene. The same CDR3 arises from other DNA sequences in this sample as well. The chain carries TRBV17 and TRBJ2-1, with 8 nucleotides matching TRBD2. The CDR3 runs to 15 residues. Trimming at V came to 5 bases and at J to 1 base, leaving 4 bases not matched to a gene. Germline-derived CDR1 and CDR2 are MNHDT and YYDKIL. Incomplete CDR3 DNA: TGTGCTAGCAGTCCCTGGGGGGCGAACTATGCTGAGCAGTTC. Translating it yields CASSPWGANYAEQF. The CDR3 as a whole reads CASSPWGANYAEQFF.